Below are 4 T cell receptor beta chains sequenced from a single sample in a study of blood T cell repertoires in COVID-19. Sequencing was performed with immunoSEQ multiplex PCR; in TCRdb, only in-frame clones are kept and a portion is missing. The sample holds over 100,000 clones, around 82% seen once. The sequenced sample consisted of peripheral blood. The receptor source for this set is a woman between 45 and 65 years old with acute or convalescent COVID-19.

V is TRBV7-7 and J is TRBJ1-4; perhaps TRBD1 as D (5 bases). Germline V lookup: CDR1 SSHAT, CDR2 FNYEAQ (reference sequence). Trimming removed 8 bases from V and 5 bases from J, with 18 bases in between. The CDR3 loop spans 15 amino acids. CDR3 sequence: CASAATTDVNEKLFF. CDR3 sequence (DNA): TGTGCCAGCGCCGCGACGACAGACGTAAATGAAAAACTGTTTTTT.

For the CDR3, the DNA is TGTGCCAGTAGCCCCGAAGGGGCCTATAATTCACCCCTCCACTTT. Residues: CASSPEGAYNSPLHF. The chain links TRBV19 to TRBJ1-6; a possible D gene is TRBD1 (5 bases). CDR1 and CDR2 (germline): LNHDA, SQIVND (reference sequence). V was clipped by 6 bases and J by 2 bases, with 11 bases between them. This CDR3 has 15 residues.

The J gene is TRBJ2-6, the V gene TRBV9; no clear D gene. The germline gives CDR1 SGDLS, CDR2 YYNGEE. The length of the CDR3 is 22 residues. The ends were cut back, 2 bases at V and 0 bases at J, with 27 bases in the middle. As DNA, the CDR3 is TGTGCCAGCAGCGTTAGACCTTCCTCTATACACCTGTCGGGCTCTGGGGCCAACGTCCTGACTTTC. As protein: CASSVRPSSIHLSGSGANVLTF.

As concerns this clone: One end of the junction is discordant with germline, which a read error may explain. CDR3 region: CASSLTLGGRTEAFF. The CDR3 coding sequence is TGTGCCAGCAGCCTAACCCTAGGGGGTCGCACTGAAGCTTTCTTT. V is TRBV7-3 and J is TRBJ1-1; TRBD1 is a possible D gene (6 bases). The CDR3 spans 15 residues. Germline V lookup: CDR1 SGHTA, CDR2 FQGTGA.